This TCR beta chain was sequenced in a study of cytomegalovirus exposure and HLA in healthy donors. TCRdb keeps only in-frame clones here, not all; method: immunoSEQ multiplex PCR. The sample consists of under 200,000 clones, 91% of them appearing once. Germline V gene lookup returns CDR1 MNHNS and CDR2 SASEGT. The length of the CDR3 is 11 residues. Between the trimmed V and J ends, which lost 6 bases and 5 bases, there was a span of 7 bases. Broader study findings: A list of roughly 160 TCR beta chains associated with cytomegalovirus was given.

This clone has a single count. The antigen remains unidentified. V usage is TRBV6-1 and J usage is TRBJ1-1, with D possibly being TRBD1 (5 bases). The receptor comes from a woman between 18 and 29 years old in good health and CMV-seropositive. The sequencing input was PBMCs. In DNA, the CDR3 is TGTGCCAGCAGGGGGGGTACTGAAGCTTTCTTT. This encodes CASRGGTEAFF.